The 15 T cell receptor beta chains listed next were all sequenced from one sample in a study of vaccination effects on CD4 cells after COVID-19. Prior to sequencing, the ViraFEST assay stimulated PBMC with viral peptide pools, which expanded the antigen-specific CD4+ T cells. Following 10 days of culture, CD4+ T cells were isolated. TCRdb keeps only in-frame clones here, not all; method: immunoSEQ multiplex PCR. In the table there are under 80,000 clones, roughly 80% of which are singletons. Their specific antigens are unknown. The starting material was CD4+ T cells from PBMCs cultured with HCoV-229E spike peptides, obtained before COVID-19 vaccination. These receptors originate from a human donor who received a COVID-19 vaccine.

The V call is TRBV18, the J call TRBJ2-7, with D possibly matching TRBD2 (5 bases). CDR3 length equals 13 residues. Trimming shortened V by 3 bases and J by 5 bases, and 11 bases separated the two germline ends. Germline lookup yields CDR1 KGHSH and CDR2 LQKENI. This CDR3 is CASSPSYSDEQYV. The CDR3 coding sequence is TGTGCCAGCTCACCCTCTTATAGCGACGAGCAGTACGTC.

V is TRBV12-3 or TRBV12-4 and J is TRBJ2-2; unclear D gene. The CDR3 totals 12 residues. V lost 1 base and J lost 7, with 4 bases in between. The CDR3 here is CASSLEGGELFF. CDR3 DNA: TGTGCCAGCAGTTTAGAGGGCGGGGAGCTGTTTTTT.

The chain is built from TRBV10-3 and TRBJ2-7; perhaps D is TRBD1 or TRBD2 (5 bases each). V lost 3 bases to trimming and J lost 4 bases, with 10 bases between them. The germline V gene encodes CDR1 ENHRY and CDR2 SYGVKD. The length of the CDR3 is 13 residues. The CDR3 DNA follows: TGTGCCATCAGTGAAGGGACCTCGTACGAGCAGTACGTC. This encodes CAISEGTSYEQYV.

The chain is built from TRBV6-1 and TRBJ1-5, with TRBD1 matching over 8 bases. The CDR3 consists of 17 residues. V shed 4 bases, J shed 0 bases, and the junction held 8 bases outside the gene matches. Germline V gene data show CDR1 as MNHNS and CDR2 as SASEGT. The CDR3, as DNA: TGTGCCAGCAGTGTGTACGACAGGGGCGCTAGCAATCAGCCCCAGCATTTT. It codes for CASSVYDRGASNQPQHF.

This chain links TRBV6-5 with TRBJ1-1; 7 bases align to TRBD1. The CDR3 has 15 residues. Trimming removed 5 bases from V and 4 bases from J; junction bases left unmatched: 10. Germline CDR1 is MNHEY and CDR2 is SVGAGI. The CDR3 is CASSTQGGGFTEAFF. The DNA of the CDR3 is TGTGCCAGCAGTACTCAGGGGGGGGGCTTCACTGAAGCTTTCTTT.

This clone was seen only a few times. This chain uses TRBV4-1 with TRBJ2-2, with D uncertain. The CDR3 runs 11 residues. V was trimmed by 5 bases and J by 4 bases, leaving 2 bases between them. Germline V gene data show CDR1 as MGHRA and CDR2 as YSYEKL. The CDR3 region has the DNA TGCGCCAGCAGCGTCACCGGGGAGCTGTTTTTT. This translates into CASSVTGELFF.

The chain couples TRBV3-1 (or the pseudogene TRBV3-2) to TRBJ2-5; D might be TRBD1 (5 bases). The V and J ends lost 4 bases and 5 bases respectively, with 14 bases between them. Germline V gene sequence: CDR1 LGHDT, CDR2 YNNKEL (reference sequence). CDR3 length: 14 residues. The DNA for the CDR3 is TGTGCCAGCAGCCCCCCCGCAGGGTTTGAGACCCAGTACTTC. Translation: CASSPPAGFETQYF.

This clone was recorded a few times. The chain's CDR3 is CASSSLGGSSYNEQFF. CDR3 DNA sequence: TGTGCCAGCAGCTCCCTCGGGGGTAGCTCCTACAATGAGCAGTTCTTC. V usage is TRBV7-6 and J usage is TRBJ2-1, with TRBD2 as a possible D gene (6 bases). Germline lookup yields CDR1 SGHVS and CDR2 FNYEAQ. The CDR3 contains 16 residues. The germline V and J ends were trimmed by 4 bases and 0 bases, with 13 bases remaining between them.

This clone was seen once. The rearrangement joins TRBV5-1 to TRBJ1-3; D gene ambiguous. Per germline, CDR1 SGHRS and CDR2 YFSETQ. Trimming took 5 bases from V and 0 from J, leaving 9 bases between them. This CDR3 is built from 14 residues. The CDR3 loop is CASRESVSGNTIYF. CDR3 sequence (DNA): TGCGCCAGCAGGGAGTCCGTCTCTGGAAACACCATATATTTT. Full variable domain (remainder filled in from reference TRBV5-1 and TRBJ1-3): KAGVTQTPRYLIKTRGQQVTLSCSPISGHRSVSWYQQTPGQGLQFLFEYFSETQRNKGNFPGRFSGRQFSNSRSEMNVSTLELGDSALYLCASRESVSGNTIYFGEGSWLTVV.

This clone has just a few counts. This chain uses TRBV5-1 with TRBJ2-1, with 12 bases that match TRBD2. With 5 bases clipped from V and 0 bases from J, the junction kept 12 bases outside the gene matches. The CDR3 consists of 19 residues. From germline, CDR1 is SGHRS and CDR2 YFSETQ. The CDR3 loop reads CASRPTSGGPKSSYNEQFF. In nucleotides, the CDR3 is TGCGCCAGCAGGCCCACTAGCGGGGGGCCGAAAAGCTCCTACAATGAGCAGTTCTTC. Full variable domain (missing parts from reference TRBV5-1 and TRBJ2-1): KAGVTQTPRYLIKTRGQQVTLSCSPISGHRSVSWYQQTPGQGLQFLFEYFSETQRNKGNFPGRFSGRQFSNSRSEMNVSTLELGDSALYLCASRPTSGGPKSSYNEQFFGPGTRLTVL.

This clone occurred once. The chain joins TRBV10-1 to TRBJ2-5; the match to TRBD1 covers 9 bases. The CDR3 loop spans 15 amino acids. Germline CDR1 WNHNN, CDR2 SYGVQD (reference sequence). V lost 2 bases to trimming and J lost 5 bases; unmatched junction nucleotides: 6. The CDR3 loop is CASSERTGDRETQYF. As DNA, the CDR3 is TGCGCCAGCAGTGAGAGGACAGGGGACCGGGAGACCCAGTACTTC.

This clone was seen a handful of times. The chain is built from TRBV5-1 and TRBJ1-2; D gene uncertain. The CDR3 consists of 13 residues. Germline V gene sequence: CDR1 SGHRS, CDR2 YFSETQ. The V gene lost 0 bases and the J gene lost 8 bases, with 11 bases spanning the gap. The CDR3 is CASSLDGPLGYTF. The CDR3 DNA follows: TGCGCCAGCAGCTTGGACGGGCCGTTGGGCTACACCTTC.

This chain uses TRBV28 with TRBJ2-3; 13 bases map to TRBD2. The J segment lost 2 bases and the V segment lost 4 bases, leaving 3 bases of the junction unmatched. Germline V gene data show CDR1 as MDHEN and CDR2 as SYDVKM. There are 16 residues in the CDR3. The CDR3 bases are TGTGCCAGCAGTTGGGGACTAGCGGGGTACACAGATACGCAGTATTTT. It translates to CASSWGLAGYTDTQYF.

The chain uses TRBV7-8 and TRBJ1-4; no clear D gene. The length of the CDR3 is 15 residues. Trimming left V 5 bases short and J 8 bases short, with 18 bases between. Germline values: CDR1 SGHVS, CDR2 FQNEAQ. This chain's CDR3 is CASSPGGSFREKLFF. DNA for the CDR3: TGTGCCAGCAGCCCAGGTGGCAGCTTTCGGGAAAAACTGTTTTTT.

The rearrangement joins TRBV5-1 to TRBJ2-7, with D unresolved. The CDR3 is made up of 14 amino acids. V lost 0 bases, J lost 6 bases, and 13 bases lay in between. The V gene's germline CDR1 is SGHRS and CDR2 YFSETQ. This chain's CDR3 is CASSLGYRFSEQYV. CDR3 nucleotides: TGCGCCAGCAGCTTGGGCTATAGGTTTAGCGAGCAGTACGTC.